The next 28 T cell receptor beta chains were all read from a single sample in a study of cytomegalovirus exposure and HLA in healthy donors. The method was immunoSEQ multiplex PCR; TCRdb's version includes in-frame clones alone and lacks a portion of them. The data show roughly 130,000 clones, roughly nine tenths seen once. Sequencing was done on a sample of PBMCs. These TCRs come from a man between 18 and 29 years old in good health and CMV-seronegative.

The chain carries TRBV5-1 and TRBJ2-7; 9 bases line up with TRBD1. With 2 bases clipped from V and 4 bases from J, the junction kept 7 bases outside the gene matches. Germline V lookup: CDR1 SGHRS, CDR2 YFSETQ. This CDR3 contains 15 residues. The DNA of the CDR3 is TGCGCCAGCAGCTTCGAACAGGGGGCGTATTACGAGCAGTACTTC. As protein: CASSFEQGAYYEQYF.

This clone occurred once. CDR3 DNA: TGTGCCAGCAGCCCCGGACACTCCTACGAGCAGTACTTC. Translated: CASSPGHSYEQYF. The rearrangement joins TRBV14 to TRBJ2-7; TRBD1 is a possible D gene (5 bases). Germline V gene sequence: CDR1 SGHDN, CDR2 FVKESK. This CDR3 region has 13 residues. Trimming stripped 4 bases from V and 0 bases from J, with 7 bases between.

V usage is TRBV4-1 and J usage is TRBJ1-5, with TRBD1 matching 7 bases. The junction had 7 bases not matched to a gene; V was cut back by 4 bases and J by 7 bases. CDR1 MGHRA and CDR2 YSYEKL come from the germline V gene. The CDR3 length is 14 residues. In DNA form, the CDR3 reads TGCGCCAGCAGCCCGCAGGGGGTACCCCAGCCCCAGCATTTT. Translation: CASSPQGVPQPQHF.

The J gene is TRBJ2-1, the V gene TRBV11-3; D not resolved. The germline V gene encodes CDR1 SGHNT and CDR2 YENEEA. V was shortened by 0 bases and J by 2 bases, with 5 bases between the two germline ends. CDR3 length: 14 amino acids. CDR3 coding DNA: TGTGCCAGCAGCTTAGAGTCTACCTACAATGAGCAGTTCTTC. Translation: CASSLESTYNEQFF.

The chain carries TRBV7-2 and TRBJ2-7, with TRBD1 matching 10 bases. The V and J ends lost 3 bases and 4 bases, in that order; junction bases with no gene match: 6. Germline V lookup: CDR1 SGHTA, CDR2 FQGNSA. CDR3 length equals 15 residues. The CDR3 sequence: CASSFSGQGTYEQYF. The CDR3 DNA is TGTGCCAGCAGCTTTTCGGGACAGGGGACGTACGAGCAGTACTTC.

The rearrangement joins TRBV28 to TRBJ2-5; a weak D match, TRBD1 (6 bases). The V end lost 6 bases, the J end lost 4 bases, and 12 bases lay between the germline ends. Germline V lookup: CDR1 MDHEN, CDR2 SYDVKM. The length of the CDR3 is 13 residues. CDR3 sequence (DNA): TGTGCCAGCAGCCTCGGACAGTTAGAGACCCAGTACTTC. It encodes CASSLGQLETQYF.

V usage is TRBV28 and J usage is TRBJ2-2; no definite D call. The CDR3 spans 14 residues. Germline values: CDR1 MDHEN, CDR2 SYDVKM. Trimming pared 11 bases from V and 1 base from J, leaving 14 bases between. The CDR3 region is CASDRSLNTGELFF. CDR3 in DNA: TGTGCCTCCGACCGGAGTCTGAACACCGGGGAGCTGTTTTTT.

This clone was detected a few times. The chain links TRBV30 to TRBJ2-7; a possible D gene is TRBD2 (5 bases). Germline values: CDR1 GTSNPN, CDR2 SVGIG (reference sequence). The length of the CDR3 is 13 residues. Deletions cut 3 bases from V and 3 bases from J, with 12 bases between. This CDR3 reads CAWSLLEGYEQYF. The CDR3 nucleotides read TGTGCCTGGAGCTTACTAGAAGGCTACGAGCAGTACTTC. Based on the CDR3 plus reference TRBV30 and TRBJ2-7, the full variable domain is SQTIHQWPATLVQPVGSPLSLECTVEGTSNPNLYWYRQAAGRGLQLLFYSVGIGQISSEVPQNLSASRPQDRQFILSSKKLLLSDSGFYLCAWSLLEGYEQYFGPGTRLTVT.

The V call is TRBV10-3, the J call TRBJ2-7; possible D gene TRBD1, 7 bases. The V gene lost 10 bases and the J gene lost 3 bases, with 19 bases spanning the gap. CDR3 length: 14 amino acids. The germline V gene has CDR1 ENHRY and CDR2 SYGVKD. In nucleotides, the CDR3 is TGTGCCACCACGCGGGACGACAGGGACTACGAGCAGTACTTC. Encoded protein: CATTRDDRDYEQYF.

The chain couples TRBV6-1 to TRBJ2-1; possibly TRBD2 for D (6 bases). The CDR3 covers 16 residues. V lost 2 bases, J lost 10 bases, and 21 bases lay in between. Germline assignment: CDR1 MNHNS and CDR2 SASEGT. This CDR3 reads CASSESLAPPFLEQFF. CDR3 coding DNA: TGTGCCAGCAGTGAAAGTCTAGCGCCCCCATTTTTGGAGCAGTTCTTC.

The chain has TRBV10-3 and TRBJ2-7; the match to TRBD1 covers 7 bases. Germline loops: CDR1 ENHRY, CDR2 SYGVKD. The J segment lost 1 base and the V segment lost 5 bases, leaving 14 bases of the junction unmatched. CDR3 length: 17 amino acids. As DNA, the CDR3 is TGTGCCATCAGTCCGACGCTCACAGGGGCAAAATCCTACGAGCAGTACTTC. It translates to CAISPTLTGAKSYEQYF.

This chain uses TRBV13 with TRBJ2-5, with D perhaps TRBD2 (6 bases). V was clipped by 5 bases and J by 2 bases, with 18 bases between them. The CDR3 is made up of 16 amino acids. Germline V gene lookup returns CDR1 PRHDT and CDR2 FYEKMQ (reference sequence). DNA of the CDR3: TGTGCCAGCAGCCGAGCGGGCCACCTATCTCAAGAGACCCAGTACTTC. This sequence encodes CASSRAGHLSQETQYF.

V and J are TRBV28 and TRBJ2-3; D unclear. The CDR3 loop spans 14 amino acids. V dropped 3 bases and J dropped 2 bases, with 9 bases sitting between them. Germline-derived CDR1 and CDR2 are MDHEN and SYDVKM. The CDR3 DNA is TGTGCCAGCAGTTTCGTGAGCATCACAGATACGCAGTATTTT. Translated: CASSFVSITDTQYF.

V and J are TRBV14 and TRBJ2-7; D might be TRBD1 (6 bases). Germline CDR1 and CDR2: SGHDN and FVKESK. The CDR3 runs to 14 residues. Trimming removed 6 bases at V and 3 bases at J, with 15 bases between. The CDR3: CASSPDRFIYEQYF. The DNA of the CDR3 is TGTGCCAGCAGTCCCGACAGGTTCATCTACGAGCAGTACTTC.

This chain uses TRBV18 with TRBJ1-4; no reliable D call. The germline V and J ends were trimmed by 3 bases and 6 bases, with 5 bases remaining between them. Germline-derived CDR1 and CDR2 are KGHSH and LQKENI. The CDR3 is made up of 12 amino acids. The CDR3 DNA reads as TGTGCCAGCTCACCGTCAGATGAAAAACTGTTTTTT. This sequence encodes CASSPSDEKLFF.

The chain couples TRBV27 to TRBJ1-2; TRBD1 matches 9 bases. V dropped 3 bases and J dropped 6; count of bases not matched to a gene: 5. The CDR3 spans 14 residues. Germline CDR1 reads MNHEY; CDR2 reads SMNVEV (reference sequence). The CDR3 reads CASSFGDREDGYTF. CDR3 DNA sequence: TGTGCCAGCAGTTTTGGGGACAGGGAGGATGGCTACACCTTC.

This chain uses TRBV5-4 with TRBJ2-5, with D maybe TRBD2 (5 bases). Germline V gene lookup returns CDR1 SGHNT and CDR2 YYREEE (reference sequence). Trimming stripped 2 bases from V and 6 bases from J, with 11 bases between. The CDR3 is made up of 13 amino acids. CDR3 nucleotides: TGTGCCAGCAGCTTCGGACTGACAAAGACCCAGTACTTC. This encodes CASSFGLTKTQYF. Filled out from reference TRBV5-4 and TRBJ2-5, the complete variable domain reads ETGVTQSPTHLIKTRGQQVTLRCSSQSGHNTVSWYQQALGQGPQFIFQYYREEENGRGNFPPRFSGLQFPNYSSELNVNALELDDSALYLCASSFGLTKTQYFGPGTRLLVL.

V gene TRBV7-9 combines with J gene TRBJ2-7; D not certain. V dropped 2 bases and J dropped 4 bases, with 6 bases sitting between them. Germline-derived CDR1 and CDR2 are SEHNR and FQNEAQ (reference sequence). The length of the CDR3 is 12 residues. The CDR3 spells CASSLSPYEQYF. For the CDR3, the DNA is TGTGCCAGCAGCTTAAGCCCATACGAGCAGTACTTC.

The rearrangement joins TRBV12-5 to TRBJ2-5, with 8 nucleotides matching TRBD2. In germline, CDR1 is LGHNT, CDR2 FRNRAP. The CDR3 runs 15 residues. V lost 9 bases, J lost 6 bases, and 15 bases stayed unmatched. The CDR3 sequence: CARGLLGRVTKTQYF. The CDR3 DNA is TGTGCTAGAGGACTCCTCGGGAGGGTTACAAAGACCCAGTACTTC.

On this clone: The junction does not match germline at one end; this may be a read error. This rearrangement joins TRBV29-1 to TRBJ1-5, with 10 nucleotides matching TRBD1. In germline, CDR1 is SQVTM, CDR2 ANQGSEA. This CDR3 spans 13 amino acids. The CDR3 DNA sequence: TGCAACGTTGATGGGACAGGGGATCAGCCCCAGCATTTT. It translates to CNVDGTGDQPQHF.

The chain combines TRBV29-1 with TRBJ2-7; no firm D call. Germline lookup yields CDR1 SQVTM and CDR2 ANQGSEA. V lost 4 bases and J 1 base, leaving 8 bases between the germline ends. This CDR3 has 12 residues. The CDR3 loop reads CSVAVTSYEQYF. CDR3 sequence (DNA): TGCAGCGTTGCTGTCACTTCCTACGAGCAGTACTTC.

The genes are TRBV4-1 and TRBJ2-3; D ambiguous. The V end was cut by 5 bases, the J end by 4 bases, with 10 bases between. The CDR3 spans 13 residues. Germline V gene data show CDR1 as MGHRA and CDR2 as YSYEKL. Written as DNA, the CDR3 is TGCGCCAGCAGCTATACGGGTTCAGATACGCAGTATTTT. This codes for CASSYTGSDTQYF.

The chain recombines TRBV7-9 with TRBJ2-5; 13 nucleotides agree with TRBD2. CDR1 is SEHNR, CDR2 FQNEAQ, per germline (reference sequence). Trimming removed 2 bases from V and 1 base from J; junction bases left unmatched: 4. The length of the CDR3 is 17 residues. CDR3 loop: CASSLRGLAGSQETQYF. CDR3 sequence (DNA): TGTGCCAGCAGCTTACGGGGACTAGCGGGGAGCCAAGAGACCCAGTACTTC.

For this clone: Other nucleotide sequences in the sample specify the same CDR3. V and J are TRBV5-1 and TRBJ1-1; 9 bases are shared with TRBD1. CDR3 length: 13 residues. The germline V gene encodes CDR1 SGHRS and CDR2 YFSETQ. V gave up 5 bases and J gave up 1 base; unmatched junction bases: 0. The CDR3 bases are TGCGCCAGCAGGGGACAGGGGAACACTGAAGCTTTCTTT. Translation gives CASRGQGNTEAFF.

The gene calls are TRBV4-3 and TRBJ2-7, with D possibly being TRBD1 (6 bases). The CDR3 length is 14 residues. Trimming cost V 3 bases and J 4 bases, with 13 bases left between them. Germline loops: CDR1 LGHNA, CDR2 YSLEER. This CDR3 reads CASSQGAGAYEQYF. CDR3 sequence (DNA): TGCGCCAGCAGCCAGGGGGCAGGGGCGTACGAGCAGTACTTC.

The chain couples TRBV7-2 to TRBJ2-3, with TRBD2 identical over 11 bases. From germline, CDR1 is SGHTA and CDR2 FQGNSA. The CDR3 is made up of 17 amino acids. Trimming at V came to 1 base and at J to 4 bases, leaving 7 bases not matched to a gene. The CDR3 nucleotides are TGTGCCAGCAGCTTAGTTAGTAGCGGGGGGGACGCAGATACGCAGTATTTT. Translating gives CASSLVSSGGDADTQYF.

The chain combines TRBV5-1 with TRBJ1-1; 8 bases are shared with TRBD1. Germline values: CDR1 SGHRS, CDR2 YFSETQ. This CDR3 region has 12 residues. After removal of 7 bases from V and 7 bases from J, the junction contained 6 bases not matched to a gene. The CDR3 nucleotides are TGCGCCAGCGGGGAAGACAGGGGTGAAGCTTTCTTT. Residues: CASGEDRGEAFF.

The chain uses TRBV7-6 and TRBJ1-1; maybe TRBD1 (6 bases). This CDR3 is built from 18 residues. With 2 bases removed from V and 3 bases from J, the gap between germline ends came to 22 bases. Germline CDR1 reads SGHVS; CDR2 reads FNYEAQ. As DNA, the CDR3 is TGTGCCAGCAGCTTACTGGGGTGGAGTGGGTCAGGGGACACTGAAGCTTTCTTT. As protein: CASSLLGWSGSGDTEAFF.